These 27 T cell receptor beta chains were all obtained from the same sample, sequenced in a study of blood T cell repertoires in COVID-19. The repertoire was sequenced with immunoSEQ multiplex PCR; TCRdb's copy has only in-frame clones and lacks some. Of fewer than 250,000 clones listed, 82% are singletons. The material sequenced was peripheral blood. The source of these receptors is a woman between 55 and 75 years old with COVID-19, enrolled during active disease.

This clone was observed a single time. The chain's CDR3 is CASSPSGGKTEAFF. CDR3 DNA sequence: TGTGCCAGTAGTCCCTCGGGGGGGAAGACTGAAGCTTTCTTT. The chain is built from TRBV19 and TRBJ1-1, with D tentatively TRBD1 (5 bases). V lost 5 bases and J 5 bases, leaving 15 bases between the germline ends. The CDR3 spans 14 residues. CDR1 LNHDA and CDR2 SQIVND come from the germline V gene (reference sequence).

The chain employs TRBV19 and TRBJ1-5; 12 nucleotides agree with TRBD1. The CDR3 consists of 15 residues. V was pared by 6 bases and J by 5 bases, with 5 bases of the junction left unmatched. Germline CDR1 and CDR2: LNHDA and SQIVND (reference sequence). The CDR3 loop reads CASRSRDRGHQPQHF. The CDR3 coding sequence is TGTGCCAGTAGGTCCCGGGACAGGGGGCATCAGCCCCAGCATTTT. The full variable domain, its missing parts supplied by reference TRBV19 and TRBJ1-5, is DGGITQSPKYLFRKEGQNVTLSCEQNLNHDAMYWYRQDPGQGLRLIYYSQIVNDFQKGDIAEGYSVSREKKESFPLTVTSAQKNPTAFYLCASRSRDRGHQPQHFGDGTRLSIL.

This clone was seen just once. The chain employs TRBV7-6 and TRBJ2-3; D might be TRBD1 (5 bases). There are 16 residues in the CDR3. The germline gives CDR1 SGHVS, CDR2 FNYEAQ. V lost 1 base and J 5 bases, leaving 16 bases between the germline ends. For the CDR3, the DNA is TGTGCCAGCAGCTTAGGGCGATCCAGGGTGGGAGATACGCAGTATTTT. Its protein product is CASSLGRSRVGDTQYF.

CDR3 residues: CASRPDSRVGYTF. CDR3 DNA: TGTGCCAGTAGACCGGACAGCAGGGTTGGCTACACCTTC. The chain recombines TRBV19 with TRBJ1-2; D possibly corresponds to TRBD1 (6 bases). The CDR3 is made up of 13 amino acids. V shed 6 bases and J shed 7 bases, with 15 bases lying between them. CDR1 LNHDA and CDR2 SQIVND come from the germline V gene (reference sequence).

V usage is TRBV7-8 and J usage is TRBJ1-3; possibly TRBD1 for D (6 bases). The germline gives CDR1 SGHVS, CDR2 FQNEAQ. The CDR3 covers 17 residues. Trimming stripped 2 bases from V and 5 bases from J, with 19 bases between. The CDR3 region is CASSLFFAVTGRNTIYF. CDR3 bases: TGTGCCAGCAGCTTATTTTTTGCTGTGACAGGAAGAAACACCATATATTTT.

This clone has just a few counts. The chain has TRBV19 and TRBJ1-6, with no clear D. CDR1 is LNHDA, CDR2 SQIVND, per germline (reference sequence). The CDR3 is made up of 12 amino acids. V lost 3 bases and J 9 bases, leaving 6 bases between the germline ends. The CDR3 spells CASSIGASPLHF. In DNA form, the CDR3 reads TGTGCCAGTAGTATCGGAGCTTCACCCCTCCACTTT.

CDR3 region: CASSLSRGSYEQYF. The CDR3 DNA is TGTGCCAGCAGCTTATCTAGGGGCTCCTACGAGCAGTACTTC. This chain links TRBV7-3 with TRBJ2-7; possible D gene TRBD1, 5 bases. CDR1 SGHTA and CDR2 FQGTGA come from the germline V gene. With 2 bases removed from V and 0 bases from J, the gap between germline ends came to 8 bases. This CDR3 region has 14 residues.

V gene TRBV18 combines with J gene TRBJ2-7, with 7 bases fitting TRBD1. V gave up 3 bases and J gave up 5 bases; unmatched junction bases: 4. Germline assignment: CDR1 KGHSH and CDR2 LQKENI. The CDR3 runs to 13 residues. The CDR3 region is CASSPDRANEQYF. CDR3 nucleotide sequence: TGTGCCAGCTCACCCGACAGGGCCAACGAGCAGTACTTC.

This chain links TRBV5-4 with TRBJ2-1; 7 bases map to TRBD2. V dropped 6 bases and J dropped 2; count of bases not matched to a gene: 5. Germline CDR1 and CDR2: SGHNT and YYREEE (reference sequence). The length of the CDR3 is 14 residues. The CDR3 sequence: CASTGGNTYNEQFF. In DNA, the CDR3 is TGTGCCAGCACGGGGGGTAACACCTACAATGAGCAGTTCTTC.

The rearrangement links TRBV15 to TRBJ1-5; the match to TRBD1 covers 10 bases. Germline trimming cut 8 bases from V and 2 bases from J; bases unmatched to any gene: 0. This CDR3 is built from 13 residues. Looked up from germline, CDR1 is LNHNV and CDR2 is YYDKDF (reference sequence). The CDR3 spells CATGQGGNQPQHF. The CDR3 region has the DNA TGTGCCACCGGACAGGGGGGCAATCAGCCCCAGCATTTT.

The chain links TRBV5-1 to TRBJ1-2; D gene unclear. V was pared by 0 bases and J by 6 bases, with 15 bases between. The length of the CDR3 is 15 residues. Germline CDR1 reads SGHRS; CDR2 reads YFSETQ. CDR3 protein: CASSLEFPRRDGYTF. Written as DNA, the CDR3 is TGCGCCAGCAGCTTGGAGTTCCCCCGGCGGGATGGCTACACCTTC. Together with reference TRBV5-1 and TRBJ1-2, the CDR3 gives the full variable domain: KAGVTQTPRYLIKTRGQQVTLSCSPISGHRSVSWYQQTPGQGLQFLFEYFSETQRNKGNFPGRFSGRQFSNSRSEMNVSTLELGDSALYLCASSLEFPRRDGYTFGSGTRLTVV.

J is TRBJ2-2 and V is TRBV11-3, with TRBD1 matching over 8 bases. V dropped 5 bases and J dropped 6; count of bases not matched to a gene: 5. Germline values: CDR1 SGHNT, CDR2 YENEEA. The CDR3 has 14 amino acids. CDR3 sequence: CASSTPTGAGELFF. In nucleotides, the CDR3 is TGTGCCAGCAGCACCCCGACAGGGGCCGGGGAGCTGTTTTTT.

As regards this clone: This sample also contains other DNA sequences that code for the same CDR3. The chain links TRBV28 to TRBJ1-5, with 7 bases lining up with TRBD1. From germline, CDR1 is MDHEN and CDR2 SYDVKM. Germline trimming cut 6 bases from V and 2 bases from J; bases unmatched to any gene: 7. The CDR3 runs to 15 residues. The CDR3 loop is CASSSGGGGNQPQHF. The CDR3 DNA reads TGTGCCAGCAGCTCAGGGGGAGGAGGCAATCAGCCCCAGCATTTT.

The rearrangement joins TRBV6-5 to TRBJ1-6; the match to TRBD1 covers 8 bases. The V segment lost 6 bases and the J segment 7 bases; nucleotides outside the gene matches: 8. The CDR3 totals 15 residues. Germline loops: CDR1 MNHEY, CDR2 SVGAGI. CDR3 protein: CASRKDRGDNSPLHF. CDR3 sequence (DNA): TGTGCCAGCAGGAAAGACAGGGGCGACAATTCACCCCTCCACTTT.

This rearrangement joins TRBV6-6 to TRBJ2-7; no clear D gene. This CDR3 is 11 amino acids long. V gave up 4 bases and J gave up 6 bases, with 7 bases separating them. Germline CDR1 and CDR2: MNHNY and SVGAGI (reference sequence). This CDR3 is CASSFRSEQYF. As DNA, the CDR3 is TGTGCCAGCAGTTTCCGTAGCGAGCAGTACTTC.

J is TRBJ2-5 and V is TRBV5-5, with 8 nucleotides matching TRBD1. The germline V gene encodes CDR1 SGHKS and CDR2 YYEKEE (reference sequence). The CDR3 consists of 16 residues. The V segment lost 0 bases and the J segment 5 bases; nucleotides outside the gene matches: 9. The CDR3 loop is CASSLGQGLGLETQYF. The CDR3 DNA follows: TGTGCCAGCAGCTTGGGACAGGGGTTAGGGCTGGAGACCCAGTACTTC.

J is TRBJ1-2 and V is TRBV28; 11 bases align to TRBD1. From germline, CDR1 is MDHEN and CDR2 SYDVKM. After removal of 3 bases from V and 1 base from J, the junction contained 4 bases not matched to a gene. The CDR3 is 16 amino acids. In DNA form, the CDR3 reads TGTGCCAGCAGTTTTGAGGGACAGGGGGTTAACTATGGCTACACCTTC. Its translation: CASSFEGQGVNYGYTF.

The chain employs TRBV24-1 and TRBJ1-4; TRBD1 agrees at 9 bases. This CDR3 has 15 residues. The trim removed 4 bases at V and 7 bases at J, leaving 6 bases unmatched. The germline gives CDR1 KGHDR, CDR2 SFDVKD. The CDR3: CATSDPGTGSEKLFF. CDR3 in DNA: TGTGCCACCAGTGACCCTGGGACAGGGAGTGAAAAACTGTTTTTT.

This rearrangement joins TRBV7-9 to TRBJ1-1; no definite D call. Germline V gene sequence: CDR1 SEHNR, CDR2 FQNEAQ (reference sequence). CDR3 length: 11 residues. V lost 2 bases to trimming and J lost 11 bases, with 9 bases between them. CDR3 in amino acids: CASSLQVGAFF. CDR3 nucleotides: TGTGCCAGCAGCTTACAGGTCGGTGCTTTCTTT.

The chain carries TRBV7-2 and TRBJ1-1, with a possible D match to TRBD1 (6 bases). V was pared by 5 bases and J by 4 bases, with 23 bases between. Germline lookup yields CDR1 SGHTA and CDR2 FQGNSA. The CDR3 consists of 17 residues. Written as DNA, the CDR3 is TGTGCCAGCAGCCCCGAGAAACTACTCAGAGGGGGCACTGAAGCTTTCTTT. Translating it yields CASSPEKLLRGGTEAFF.

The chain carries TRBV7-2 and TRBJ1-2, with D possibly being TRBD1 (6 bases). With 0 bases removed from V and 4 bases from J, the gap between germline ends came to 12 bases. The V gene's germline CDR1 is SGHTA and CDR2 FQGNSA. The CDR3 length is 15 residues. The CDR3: CASSLATGGLYGYTF. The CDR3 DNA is TGTGCCAGCAGCTTAGCGACGGGGGGGCTCTATGGCTACACCTTC.

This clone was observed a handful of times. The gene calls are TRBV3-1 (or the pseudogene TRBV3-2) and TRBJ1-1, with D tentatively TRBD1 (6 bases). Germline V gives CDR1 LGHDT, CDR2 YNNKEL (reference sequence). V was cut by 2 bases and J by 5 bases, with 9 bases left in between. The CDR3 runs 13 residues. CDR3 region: CASSQNRVTEAFF. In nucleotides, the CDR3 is TGTGCCAGCAGCCAAAACAGGGTGACTGAAGCTTTCTTT.

The CDR3 coding sequence is TGTGCCAGCAGCCCCCATGGGGAGACAGGGCAGAACACTGAAGCTTTCTTT. This gives the protein CASSPHGETGQNTEAFF. The gene calls are TRBV3-1 (or the pseudogene TRBV3-2) and TRBJ1-1, with 7 bases lining up with TRBD1. J gave up 1 base and V 4 bases, and 12 bases lay outside the gene matches. Germline assignment: CDR1 LGHDT and CDR2 YNNKEL (reference sequence). The CDR3 has 17 amino acids.

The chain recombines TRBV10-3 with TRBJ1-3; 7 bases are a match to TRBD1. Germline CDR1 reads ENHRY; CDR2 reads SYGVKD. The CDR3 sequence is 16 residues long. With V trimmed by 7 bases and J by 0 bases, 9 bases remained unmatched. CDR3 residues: CAITPRGDSSGNTIYF. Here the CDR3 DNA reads TGTGCCATCACCCCTAGGGGGGACAGCTCTGGAAACACCATATATTTT.

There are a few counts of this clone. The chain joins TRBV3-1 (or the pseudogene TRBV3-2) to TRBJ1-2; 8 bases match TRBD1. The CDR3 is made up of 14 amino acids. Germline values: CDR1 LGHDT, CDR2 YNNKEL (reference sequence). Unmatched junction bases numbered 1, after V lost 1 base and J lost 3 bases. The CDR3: CASSQAGGYYGYTF. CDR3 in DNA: TGTGCCAGCAGCCAAGCAGGGGGCTACTATGGCTACACCTTC.

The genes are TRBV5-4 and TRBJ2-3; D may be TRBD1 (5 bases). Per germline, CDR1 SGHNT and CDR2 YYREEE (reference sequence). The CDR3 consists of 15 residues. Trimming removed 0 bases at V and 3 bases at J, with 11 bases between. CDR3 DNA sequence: TGTGCCAGCAGCTTGGATGGTCAGGGAACAGATACGCAGTATTTT. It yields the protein CASSLDGQGTDTQYF.

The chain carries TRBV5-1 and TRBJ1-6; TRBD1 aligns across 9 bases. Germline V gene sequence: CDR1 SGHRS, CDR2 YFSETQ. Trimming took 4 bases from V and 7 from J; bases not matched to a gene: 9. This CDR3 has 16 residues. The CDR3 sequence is CASSLADRGRNSPLHF. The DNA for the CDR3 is TGCGCCAGCAGCCTCGCGGACAGGGGAAGAAATTCACCCCTCCACTTT.